Listed below are T cell receptor beta chains from one sample, sequenced in a study of blood T cell repertoires in COVID-19. Repertoires were generated with immunoSEQ multiplex PCR, while TCRdb's copy carries only in-frame clones and drops some. The sample shows 300,000 to 500,000 clones, over 75% of them seen only once. Sequences were obtained from PBMCs or T cells enriched from blood (not recorded which). The receptors were sampled from a woman aged 25 to 39 with acute COVID-19. CDR3s include the opening cysteine and the closing phenylalanine or tryptophan. The order of the fields is D gene, clone size, J gene, V gene, CDR3 DNA, CDR3 protein. D genes are given only for firm matches. Clone size appears in some rows only: once, few, many, or a class for an expanded clone.

>-|-|TRBJ1-5|TRBV18
TGTGCCAGCTCACCTTTTCAAATCCGGAGCCAGCCCCAGCATTTT
CASSPFQIRSQPQHF
>TRBD1|-|TRBJ2-7|TRBV5-1
TGCGCCAGCAGCTCCCGGGACAGGGAGTCAGACGAGCAGTACTTC
CASSSRDRESDEQYF
>-|-|TRBJ2-2|TRBV5-1
TGCGCCAGCAGCGGAGGAGTGTTAGGCACCGGGGAGCTGTTTTTT
CASSGGVLGTGELFF
>-|-|TRBJ2-3|TRBV7-9
TGTGCCAGCAGCTTAATCCGTAGAGCAGATACGCAGTATTTT
CASSLIRRADTQYF
>-|-|TRBJ1-3|TRBV5-1
TGCGCCAGCGCGACAGGTAGCTCTGGAAACACCATATATTTT
CASATGSSGNTIYF
>-|-|TRBJ2-7|TRBV19
TGTGCCAGTAGTCTACAGGGTTCTGATTCCTCCCCCTACGAGCAGTACTTC
CASSLQGSDSSPYEQYF
>-|-|TRBJ2-2|TRBV19
TGTGCCAGTAGTGACTACAGGGTGGACACCGGGGAGCTGTTTTTT
CASSDYRVDTGELFF
>-|-|TRBJ1-1|TRBV28
TGTGCCAGCAGAACCGATGGGAGGGGGATAACTGAAGCTTTCTTT
CASRTDGRGITEAFF
>TRBD1|-|TRBJ2-1|TRBV11-2
TGTGCCAGCAAAGGGACAGGGAACAATGAGCAGTTCTTC
CASKGTGNNEQFF
>-|-|TRBJ2-7|TRBV27
TGTGCCAGCAGTCAGCAGCTCAGCGGAGTGGACGAGCAGTACTTC
CASSQQLSGVDEQYF
>TRBD1|once|TRBJ1-5|TRBV20-1
TGCAGTGCTAGTGTACAGGGGGGGCCCCAGCATTTT
CSASVQGGPQHF
>TRBD1|-|TRBJ2-7|TRBV9
TGTGCCAGCAGCGCCAGGGGACAGACCACGGGCGAGCAGTACTTC
CASSARGQTTGEQYF
>TRBD1|-|TRBJ1-2|TRBV29-1
TGCAGCGTAGGGACAGGGAACTATGGCTACACCTTC
CSVGTGNYGYTF
>-|-|TRBJ2-7|TRBV18
TGTGCCAGCTCACCACAAAACACCCTCTCCTACGAGCAGTACTTC
CASSPQNTLSYEQYF
>TRBD1|once|TRBJ2-4|TRBV19
TGTGCCAGTAGTGACGGACAGGGCCGCCACCCCCTAGCCAAAAACATTCAGTACTTC
CASSDGQGRHPLAKNIQYF
>-|-|TRBJ1-4|TRBV21-1
TGTGCCAGCACGCAAAGGGCGGGAGTTCCTAATGAAAAACTGTTTTTT
CASTQRAGVPNEKLFF
>TRBD1|-|TRBJ2-7|TRBV10-2
TGCGCCAGCAGGCCCGGGACAGGGCCTAACGAGCAGTACTTC
CASRPGTGPNEQYF